A single sample gave rise to the 25 T cell receptor beta chains below, sequenced in a study of identical twins. TCRdb re-called the 5' RACE reads through MiXCR, storing one row per CDR3 protein. Found here are 690,000 or so distinct CDR3 sequences, approximately 9% of them singletons; the top ten hold approximately 0.96%. The same sample was also studied in work on yellow fever vaccine responses in identical twins.

Sequenced material: PBMCs. These TCRs come from a young woman in good health.

This clonotype showed up many times. This chain joins TRBV12-3 or TRBV12-4 and TRBJ2-7; D perhaps matches TRBD2 (5 bases). V dropped 4 bases and J dropped 3 bases, with 19 bases sitting between them. The CDR3 has 16 residues. CDR3 bases: TGTGCCAGCAGTTCACTACCTAGCCTAGCCCACTACGAGCAGTACTTC. Its protein is CASSSLPSLAHYEQYF.

The J gene is TRBJ1-2, the V gene TRBV25-1; D perhaps matches TRBD1 (5 bases). The CDR3 totals 11 residues. Germline V gives CDR1 MGHDK, CDR2 SYGVNS. V was clipped by 10 bases and J by 4 bases, with 10 bases between them. The CDR3 sequence is CATLTAYGYTF. DNA for the CDR3: TGTGCCACCTTGACAGCCTATGGCTACACCTTC.

The DNA for the CDR3 is TGTGCCAGCAGCCAAGAGAGGGCTGCACTTCTACACAATGAGCAGTTCTTC. Amino acid sequence: CASSQERAALLHNEQFF. V usage is TRBV4-2 and J usage is TRBJ2-1; maybe TRBD2 (5 bases). Germline values: CDR1 LGHNA, CDR2 YNFKEQ. Trimming stripped 0 bases from V and 5 bases from J, with 17 bases between. The CDR3 consists of 17 residues.

Only a few counts were recorded for this clonotype. The chain recombines TRBV29-1 with TRBJ2-7, with TRBD2 as a possible D gene (5 bases). CDR1 and CDR2 from the germline V gene are SQVTM and ANQGSEA. V was clipped by 4 bases and J by 1 base, with 11 bases between them. CDR3 length equals 13 residues. The CDR3 here is CSVAGFGSYEQYF. CDR3 nucleotides: TGCAGCGTTGCGGGGTTTGGGTCCTACGAGCAGTACTTC.

This chain links TRBV7-8 with TRBJ2-2; the D is unclear. CDR1 is SGHVS and CDR2 is FQNEAQ in the germline V gene. This CDR3 has 14 residues. Trimming shortened V by 1 base and J by 7 bases, and 10 bases separated the two germline ends. Written as DNA, the CDR3 is TGTGCCAGCAGCTTAGGTCTAATTCTCGGGGAGCTGTTTTTT. It specifies CASSLGLILGELFF. Based on the CDR3 plus reference TRBV7-8 and TRBJ2-2, the full variable domain is GAGVSQSPRYKVAKRGQDVALRCDPISGHVSLFWYQQALGQGPEFLTYFQNEAQLDKSGLPSDRFFAERPEGSVSTLKIQRTQQEDSAVYLCASSLGLILGELFFGEGSRLTVL.

There are a few counts of this clonotype. The CDR3, as DNA: TGTGCCAGCAGCCAAGATAGTAGCGGGGGGTACAATGAGCAGTTCTTC. Protein product: CASSQDSSGGYNEQFF. This chain links TRBV4-2 with TRBJ2-1, with 10 bases aligning to TRBD2. J gave up 4 bases and V 0 bases, and 3 bases lay outside the gene matches. CDR1 and CDR2 (germline): LGHNA, YNFKEQ. The CDR3 extends over 16 amino acids.

CDR3 loop: CASSEGDTGELFF. The CDR3 DNA follows: TGTGCCAGCAGCGAGGGGGACACCGGGGAGCTGTTTTTT. The genes are TRBV4-2 and TRBJ2-2; the D gene is possibly TRBD1 (6 bases). CDR3 length: 13 residues. Deletions cut 5 bases from V and 3 bases from J, with 7 bases between. CDR1 and CDR2 from the germline V gene are LGHNA and YNFKEQ.

V and J are TRBV10-3 and TRBJ2-5; 12 nucleotides agree with TRBD1. This CDR3 contains 13 residues. Losses at the gene ends were 10 bases for V and 4 bases for J; bases not matched to a gene: 4. Looked up from germline, CDR1 is ENHRY and CDR2 is SYGVKD. The CDR3 DNA is TGTGCCACCGGGACAGGGGGCATAGAGACCCAGTACTTC. This translates into CATGTGGIETQYF.

The table lists this clonotype with many counts. The chain combines TRBV27 with TRBJ2-1, with TRBD2 matching over 13 bases. V dropped 9 bases and J dropped 0; count of bases not matched to a gene: 11. The germline CDR1 and CDR2 sequences are MNHEY and SMNVEV (reference sequence). The CDR3 extends over 18 amino acids. CDR3 amino acids: CASSTSGGEGISYNEQFF. The DNA for the CDR3 is TGTGCCAGTTCAACTAGCGGGGGGGAGGGGATCTCCTACAATGAGCAGTTCTTC.

Ten or more counts support this clonotype. V and J are TRBV7-9 and TRBJ2-1; perhaps D is TRBD1 or TRBD2 (5 bases each). Germline V gene lookup returns CDR1 SEHNR and CDR2 FQNEAQ (reference sequence). V was trimmed by 5 bases and J by 7 bases, leaving 21 bases between them. The CDR3 has 16 amino acids. CDR3 sequence: CASSPRDALTGNEQFF. The DNA for the CDR3 is TGTGCCAGCAGCCCACGGGACGCCTTAACGGGGAATGAGCAGTTCTTC.

The V and J genes are TRBV7-2 and TRBJ2-5, with D possibly TRBD2 on 6 matching bases. Trimming stripped 0 bases from V and 2 bases from J, with 7 bases between. This CDR3 is built from 14 residues. From germline, CDR1 is SGHTA and CDR2 FQGNSA. CDR3 region: CASSLAAGQETQYF. CDR3 nucleotide sequence: TGTGCCAGCAGCTTAGCTGCGGGGCAAGAGACCCAGTACTTC.

The chain has TRBV6-2 or TRBV6-3 and TRBJ2-1; TRBD2 agrees at 7 bases. V dropped 6 bases and J dropped 7; count of bases not matched to a gene: 15. Germline assignment: CDR1 MNHEY and CDR2 SVGEGT. CDR3 length: 16 amino acids. CDR3 protein: CASSNVGGGGRNEQFF. The CDR3 DNA is TGTGCCAGCAGCAACGTCGGTGGGGGGGGTAGGAATGAGCAGTTCTTC.

The CDR3 DNA reads TGTGCCAGCAGTGCCCCGCCCAGAAAGCGAGGGGAAAAACTGTTTTTT. Translating it yields CASSAPPRKRGEKLFF. The chain uses TRBV28 and TRBJ1-4; D gene uncertain. The ends were cut back, 5 bases at V and 8 bases at J, with 21 bases in the middle. This CDR3 comprises 16 residues. CDR1 and CDR2 (germline): MDHEN, SYDVKM.

The chain has TRBV28 and TRBJ2-5, with 10 bases matching TRBD2. The CDR3 has 15 amino acids. Per the germline V gene, CDR1 is MDHEN and CDR2 is SYDVKM. The ends lost 7 bases at V and 3 bases at J; junction bases unmatched: 8. CDR3: CASTQAGGPEETQYF. CDR3 coding DNA: TGTGCCAGCACCCAAGCGGGAGGGCCTGAAGAGACCCAGTACTTC.

The V call is TRBV7-6, the J call TRBJ2-2, with D unclear. Germline V CDR1 and CDR2: SGHVS, FNYEAQ. This CDR3 has 16 amino acids. V lost 1 base, J lost 4 bases, and 13 bases lay in between. CDR3 nucleotide sequence: TGTGCCAGCAGCTTAGGATTAGGAGACCTCACCGGGGAGCTGTTTTTT. Protein product: CASSLGLGDLTGELFF.

This clonotype was observed at least ten times. This chain uses TRBV24-1 with TRBJ2-1; unclear D gene. CDR3 length: 17 amino acids. Trimming removed 4 bases at V and 9 bases at J, with 24 bases between. Germline V gives CDR1 KGHDR, CDR2 SFDVKD. This CDR3 is CATSDLGAAAGGIEQFF. For the CDR3, the DNA is TGTGCCACCAGTGACCTGGGTGCGGCAGCCGGTGGGATTGAGCAGTTCTTC.

The genes are TRBV20-1 and TRBJ1-5; D might be TRBD1 (6 bases). The CDR3 contains 13 residues. Trimming took 6 bases from V and 1 from J, leaving 10 bases between them. Germline CDR1 reads DFQATT; CDR2 reads SNEGSKA (reference sequence). CDR3 sequence: CSAYGQSNQPQHF. For the CDR3, the DNA is TGCAGTGCCTATGGACAGAGCAATCAGCCCCAGCATTTT.

This clonotype was observed at least ten times. CDR3 sequence reads: CASSLSGGNLVNEQFF. CDR3 DNA: TGCGCCAGCAGCCTTAGCGGGGGGAACCTGGTGAATGAGCAGTTCTTC. The chain is built from TRBV4-1 and TRBJ2-1; TRBD2 agrees at 10 bases. Trimming cost V 4 bases and J 7 bases; bases outside gene matches: 10. This CDR3 spans 16 amino acids. Germline V gives CDR1 MGHRA, CDR2 YSYEKL.

The genes are TRBV4-1 and TRBJ1-3; D perhaps matches TRBD1 (6 bases). V was pared by 1 base and J by 5 bases, with 12 bases between. Germline V lookup: CDR1 MGHRA, CDR2 YSYEKL. The length of the CDR3 is 15 residues. The CDR3 sequence: CASSQAGGQRNTIYF. The CDR3 DNA follows: TGCGCCAGCAGCCAAGCCGGGGGGCAGCGAAACACCATATATTTT.

In its sample, this clonotype was seen a few times. The chain combines TRBV7-2 with TRBJ2-1; D not certain. In germline, CDR1 is SGHTA, CDR2 FQGNSA. The CDR3 has 12 residues. Trimming left V 2 bases short and J 12 bases short, with 11 bases between. CDR3: CASSLNWRGQFF. The CDR3 nucleotides read TGTGCCAGCAGCTTAAATTGGCGAGGGCAGTTCTTC. Full variable domain (outside the CDR3, taken from reference TRBV7-2 and TRBJ2-1): GAGVSQSPSNKVTEKGKDVELRCDPISGHTALYWYRQSLGQGLEFLIYFQGNSAPDKSGLPSDRFSAERTGGSVSTLTIQRTQQEDSAVYLCASSLNWRGQFFGPGTRLTVL.

This clonotype was found a few times. The junction departs from germline at one end; a sequencing error may be responsible. The chain couples TRBV7-2 to TRBJ2-7, with 8 positions matching TRBD2. The CDR3 contains 12 residues. Germline CDR1 is SGHTA and CDR2 is FQGNSA. The CDR3 protein is CASSGGINEQYF. The CDR3 region has the DNA TGTGCAAGCAGCGGGGGTATCAACGAGCAGTACTTC.

The chain joins TRBV5-1 to TRBJ2-1; tentatively, D is TRBD1 or TRBD2 (5 bases each). Germline V lookup: CDR1 SGHRS, CDR2 YFSETQ. Deletions cut 4 bases from V and 6 bases from J, with 17 bases between. This CDR3 contains 15 residues. CDR3 nucleotides: TGCGCCAGCAGCGCCCGGGACCCCCGTGGCAATGAGCAGTTCTTC. Its translation: CASSARDPRGNEQFF.

The chain is built from TRBV10-3 and TRBJ1-2; no clear D. Germline V gives CDR1 ENHRY, CDR2 SYGVKD. The CDR3 is 14 amino acids. Trimming removed 4 bases from V and 1 base from J, with 10 bases in between. The CDR3 loop reads CAISVDGNNYGYTF. For the CDR3, the DNA is TGTGCCATCAGTGTGGACGGGAATAACTATGGCTACACCTTC.

The chain employs TRBV11-2 and TRBJ2-2; the D call may be TRBD1 or TRBD2 (10 bases each). Looked up from germline, CDR1 is SGHAT and CDR2 is FQNNGV. Trimming pared 4 bases from V and 6 bases from J, leaving 27 bases between. The length of the CDR3 is 19 residues. The CDR3 protein is CASSWDRGNLAGVPGELFF. CDR3 coding DNA: TGTGCCAGCAGCTGGGACAGGGGAAACCTAGCGGGAGTGCCCGGGGAGCTGTTTTTT.

The chain is built from TRBV4-1 and TRBJ1-6; perhaps TRBD1 as D (6 bases). V lost 0 bases to trimming and J lost 8 bases, with 23 bases between them. CDR1 MGHRA and CDR2 YSYEKL come from the germline V gene. This CDR3 is 19 amino acids long. The CDR3 loop is CASSQEDSLRFGLDSPLHF. CDR3 DNA sequence: TGCGCCAGCAGCCAAGAGGACAGCCTCAGATTTGGATTGGATTCACCCCTCCACTTT.